The 28 T cell receptor beta chains listed next were all sequenced from one sample in a study of T cells after posttransplantation cyclophosphamide. Method: immunoSEQ multiplex PCR; TCRdb's copy keeps in-frame clones and lacks some. The sample yields about 33,000 clones, without any singletons. What was sequenced was PBMCs. Receptor source: a woman aged 25-40 years in good health and a related stem cell transplant donor.

This clone has only a few counts. This chain links TRBV7-2 with TRBJ1-5, with TRBD1 as a possible D gene (5 bases). CDR3 length equals 15 residues. The germline gives CDR1 SGHTA, CDR2 FQGNSA. Between the trimmed V and J ends, which lost 5 bases and 1 base, there was a span of 12 bases. The CDR3 here is CASSPRGGSNQPQHF. As DNA, the CDR3 is TGTGCCAGCAGCCCGAGGGGAGGGAGCAATCAGCCCCAGCATTTT.

This clone appeared many times. The J gene is TRBJ2-7, the V gene TRBV7-9; D perhaps matches TRBD1 (5 bases). The CDR3 runs to 14 residues. CDR1 and CDR2 (germline): SEHNR, FQNEAQ (reference sequence). Trimming stripped 4 bases from V and 3 bases from J, with 13 bases between. The CDR3 coding sequence is TGTGCCAGCAGCTCACACGACAGATTCTACGAGCAGTACTTC. Its protein is CASSSHDRFYEQYF. Variable domain in full (rest from reference TRBV7-9 and TRBJ2-7): DTGVSQNPRHKITKRGQNVTFRCDPISEHNRLYWYRQTLGQGPEFLTYFQNEAQLEKSRLLSDRFSAERPKGSFSTLEIQRTEQGDSAMYLCASSSHDRFYEQYFGPGTRLTVT.

The gene calls are TRBV24-1 and TRBJ2-5; 8 positions match TRBD1. With V trimmed by 4 bases and J by 3 bases, 6 bases remained unmatched. CDR3 length equals 15 residues. Per germline, CDR1 KGHDR and CDR2 SFDVKD. The chain's CDR3 is CATSDPGDRKETQYF. As DNA, the CDR3 is TGTGCCACCAGTGACCCCGGGGACAGGAAAGAGACCCAGTACTTC.

This clone has at least ten counts. The chain has TRBV6-6 and TRBJ1-2; D gene unclear. The V and J ends lost 6 bases and 8 bases respectively, with 10 bases between them. The CDR3 extends over 11 amino acids. Germline V gene lookup returns CDR1 MNHNY and CDR2 SVGAGI (reference sequence). This chain's CDR3 is CASSILEGYTF. CDR3 in DNA: TGTGCCAGCAGCATTTTAGAAGGCTACACCTTC.

This clone was recorded at least ten times. CDR3 sequence (DNA): TGCGCCAGCAGCTTGGCCAGAGGCGGGACAGGGGCTGCTTTCTTT. Translating gives CASSLARGGTGAAFF. V and J are TRBV5-1 and TRBJ1-1, with 10 positions matching TRBD1. The V and J ends lost 0 bases and 11 bases, in that order; junction bases with no gene match: 10. CDR1 is SGHRS, CDR2 YFSETQ, per germline. This CDR3 has 15 amino acids.

The sample holds many counts of this clone. This sequence joins TRBV5-1 and TRBJ1-6, with TRBD1 as a possible D gene (6 bases). Germline loops: CDR1 SGHRS, CDR2 YFSETQ. This CDR3 is built from 13 residues. Trimming took off 9 bases at V and 6 bases at J, with 13 bases between the two ends. The DNA for the CDR3 is TGCGCCACAGGGGCAGGTCTTAATTCACCCCTCCACTTT. It is translated as CATGAGLNSPLHF.

This clone has a count of ten or more. The chain employs TRBV6-2 or TRBV6-3 and TRBJ1-1; D may be TRBD1 (5 bases). V lost 2 bases to trimming and J lost 2 bases, with 9 bases between them. This CDR3 spans 14 amino acids. Germline V gene data show CDR1 as MNHEY and CDR2 as SVGEGT. CDR3 region: CASSYRRGNTEAFF. The CDR3 DNA reads TGTGCCAGCAGTTACAGGAGGGGAAACACTGAAGCTTTCTTT.

There are many counts of this clone. The genes are TRBV7-7 and TRBJ2-7; weak D call: TRBD1 (6 bases). This CDR3 spans 13 amino acids. Germline CDR1 SSHAT, CDR2 FNYEAQ (reference sequence). V gave up 1 base and J gave up 6 bases, with 10 bases separating them. The DNA of the CDR3 is TGTGCCAGCAGCTTAGACAGGGTCTCCGAGCAGTACTTC. It is translated as CASSLDRVSEQYF.

This clone was observed at least ten times. The genes are TRBV7-2 and TRBJ2-7, with a tentative D call TRBD1 (5 bases). Trimming left V 2 bases short and J 5 bases short, with 19 bases between. This CDR3 comprises 16 residues. Germline V gene lookup returns CDR1 SGHTA and CDR2 FQGNSA. CDR3 loop: CASSLRSTDSLHEQYF. CDR3 nucleotides: TGTGCCAGCAGCTTACGGAGCACCGACAGCTTACACGAGCAGTACTTC.

This clone was detected many times. The chain couples TRBV2 to TRBJ1-2; D may be TRBD1 (5 bases). Germline CDR1 SNHLY, CDR2 FYNNEI. The CDR3 runs 14 residues. V was clipped by 4 bases and J by 3 bases, with 12 bases between them. In nucleotides, the CDR3 is TGTGCCAGCAGTGGGGGGGACGGTCACTATGGCTACACCTTC. Amino acids: CASSGGDGHYGYTF.

This clone came up many times. The chain is built from TRBV7-9 and TRBJ2-7; a possible D gene is TRBD2 (6 bases). V lost 5 bases to trimming and J lost 2 bases, with 13 bases between them. This CDR3 comprises 14 residues. Germline-derived CDR1 and CDR2 are SEHNR and FQNEAQ (reference sequence). The CDR3 sequence is CASSLRDFPYEQYF. CDR3 in DNA: TGTGCCAGCAGCCTCCGGGACTTCCCCTACGAGCAGTACTTC.

This clone was counted many times. The CDR3 region is CASSPGQGRAYGYTF. CDR3 coding DNA: TGTGCCAGCAGCCCCGGACAGGGAAGGGCCTATGGCTACACCTTC. The chain links TRBV11-2 to TRBJ1-2; TRBD1 agrees at 8 bases. The CDR3 consists of 15 residues. Germline values: CDR1 SGHAT, CDR2 FQNNGV. V gave up 5 bases and J gave up 4 bases; unmatched junction bases: 9.

This clone was counted many times. The CDR3 loop reads CASSPPFRDSPGNEQFF. CDR3 nucleotide sequence: TGTGCCAGCAGCCCCCCTTTCCGGGACAGCCCTGGCAATGAGCAGTTCTTC. The V call is TRBV7-9, the J call TRBJ2-1, with TRBD1 identical over 7 bases. The CDR3 has 17 amino acids. The J segment lost 6 bases and the V segment lost 5 bases, leaving 16 bases of the junction unmatched. Per the germline V gene, CDR1 is SEHNR and CDR2 is FQNEAQ (reference sequence).

This clone came up many times. The rearrangement links TRBV11-2 to TRBJ2-3; 9 bases map to TRBD1. Germline values: CDR1 SGHAT, CDR2 FQNNGV. The V and J ends lost 1 base and 15 bases, in that order; junction bases with no gene match: 8. The CDR3 length is 13 residues. In DNA, the CDR3 is TGTGCCAGCAGCTTAGGGGGGGACAGGGAGAAATATTTT. This encodes CASSLGGDREKYF.

This clone was picked up many times. The genes are TRBV6-2 or TRBV6-3 and TRBJ1-6, with D possibly TRBD1 on 5 matching bases. CDR1 MNHEY and CDR2 SVGEGT come from the germline V gene. Deletions cut 5 bases from V and 7 bases from J, with 27 bases between. The CDR3 loop spans 19 amino acids. The chain's CDR3 is CASSTTLGHSDFNNSPLHF. For the CDR3, the DNA is TGTGCCAGCAGTACAACCCTCGGACACTCGGATTTCAACAATTCACCCCTCCACTTT.

This clone came up many times. This chain links TRBV27 with TRBJ1-2, with D perhaps TRBD1 (6 bases). The V gene's germline CDR1 is MNHEY and CDR2 SMNVEV (reference sequence). The V end was cut by 6 bases, the J end by 7 bases, with 12 bases between. The CDR3 runs to 12 residues. This chain's CDR3 is CASSVVGGGYTF. The CDR3 coding sequence is TGTGCCAGCAGCGTGGTAGGGGGTGGCTACACCTTC.

This clone was picked up a small number of times. V usage is TRBV30 and J usage is TRBJ1-5; D is ambiguous. Germline CDR1 is GTSNPN and CDR2 is SVGIG (reference sequence). Trimming removed 0 bases at V and 0 bases at J, with 6 bases between. This CDR3 spans 14 amino acids. CDR3 region: CAWSVKYSNQPQHF. CDR3 coding DNA: TGTGCCTGGAGTGTAAAATATAGCAATCAGCCCCAGCATTTT.

V usage is TRBV5-4 and J usage is TRBJ2-3, with 8 bases lining up with TRBD2. The germline V gene has CDR1 SGHNT and CDR2 YYREEE (reference sequence). CDR3 size: 14 residues. Trimming took 1 base from V and 4 from J; bases not matched to a gene: 2. Here the CDR3 reads CASSLTGGADTQYF. The CDR3 DNA follows: TGTGCCAGCAGCTTGACGGGAGGGGCAGATACGCAGTATTTT.

At least ten counts were recorded for this clone. The genes are TRBV12-3 or TRBV12-4 and TRBJ2-1; D is unclear. This CDR3 comprises 14 residues. Trimming removed 3 bases from V and 7 bases from J, with 13 bases in between. Here the CDR3 reads CASSFGRRENEQFF. The CDR3 DNA sequence: TGTGCCAGCAGTTTTGGCAGGCGAGAGAATGAGCAGTTCTTC.

This clone occurred many times. The rearrangement joins TRBV19 to TRBJ2-1, with 12 bases aligning to TRBD2. This CDR3 spans 14 amino acids. Per germline, CDR1 LNHDA and CDR2 SQIVND (reference sequence). J gave up 9 bases and V 8 bases, and 8 bases lay outside the gene matches. In DNA form, the CDR3 reads TGTGCCAGTGGTAGGCTAGCGGGGGGGGGTGAGCAGTTCTTC. As protein: CASGRLAGGGEQFF.

This clone turned up a few times. The rearrangement joins TRBV7-8 to TRBJ1-5, with 7 bases identical to TRBD1. In germline, CDR1 is SGHVS, CDR2 FQNEAQ. The V and J ends lost 4 bases and 5 bases, in that order; junction bases with no gene match: 2. The CDR3 has 13 amino acids. The CDR3 sequence: CASSYDRDQPQHF. The DNA of the CDR3 is TGTGCCAGCAGCTACGACAGGGATCAGCCCCAGCATTTT. Combining the CDR3 with reference TRBV7-8 and TRBJ1-5 gives the whole variable domain GAGVSQSPRYKVAKRGQDVALRCDPISGHVSLFWYQQALGQGPEFLTYFQNEAQLDKSGLPSDRFFAERPEGSVSTLKIQRTQQEDSAVYLCASSYDRDQPQHFGDGTRLSIL.

This clone has only a few counts. The chain links TRBV7-2 to TRBJ2-3; tentative D call: TRBD1 (5 bases). Germline V CDR1 and CDR2: SGHTA, FQGNSA. The CDR3 consists of 15 residues. V was clipped by 6 bases and J by 2 bases, with 15 bases between them. Here the CDR3 DNA reads TGTGCCAGCAGGCTGACAGCCGCACCCACAGATACGCAGTATTTT. Translation: CASRLTAAPTDTQYF.

By proportion, this clone is medium-sized. The chain links TRBV4-3 to TRBJ2-3; possible D gene TRBD2, 6 bases. From germline, CDR1 is LGHNA and CDR2 YSLEER. With 1 base removed from V and 2 bases from J, the gap between germline ends came to 7 bases. This CDR3 contains 14 residues. The CDR3 DNA reads TGCGCCAGCAGCCAAGCGGGGGACACAGATACGCAGTATTTT. Translating it yields CASSQAGDTDTQYF.

This clone was recorded many times. The J gene is TRBJ2-3, the V gene TRBV19; 13 positions agree with TRBD2. The CDR3 covers 17 residues. Germline CDR1 LNHDA, CDR2 SQIVND (reference sequence). Trimming cost V 2 bases and J 0 bases; bases outside gene matches: 2. The DNA for the CDR3 is TGTGCCAGTAGTATAACTAGCGGGGGGGCAAGCACAGATACGCAGTATTTT. Its protein product is CASSITSGGASTDTQYF.

This clone was found many times. V gene TRBV7-3 combines with J gene TRBJ1-1; D gene unclear. The CDR3 runs 13 residues. Trimming stripped 0 bases from V and 1 base from J, with 3 bases between. Germline CDR1 and CDR2: SGHTA and FQGTGA. CDR3 sequence (DNA): TGTGCCAGCAGCTTAACAGCGAACACTGAAGCTTTCTTT. Translation: CASSLTANTEAFF.

This clone was seen at least ten times. This chain connects TRBV7-2 to TRBJ1-3; 9 nucleotides line up with TRBD1. Per the germline V gene, CDR1 is SGHTA and CDR2 is FQGNSA. The CDR3 sequence is 15 residues long. V trimming: 4 bases; J trimming: 4 bases; junction bases outside the gene matches: 5. The CDR3 loop is CASSYGTGKGNTIYF. As DNA, the CDR3 is TGTGCCAGCAGCTATGGGACAGGGAAAGGAAACACCATATATTTT.

This clone was seen many times. The rearrangement uses TRBV9 and TRBJ1-1; TRBD1 matches 8 bases. V lost 0 bases, J lost 1 base, and 2 bases stayed unmatched. CDR3 length: 15 amino acids. CDR1 is SGDLS, CDR2 YYNGEE, per germline. CDR3 sequence reads: CASSVADRANTEAFF. In DNA form, the CDR3 reads TGTGCCAGCAGCGTAGCGGACAGGGCGAACACTGAAGCTTTCTTT.

This clone was counted many times. The V gene is TRBV6-5, the J gene TRBJ2-2; 7 nucleotides match TRBD2. The CDR3 is 14 residues long. The V gene end was trimmed by 7 bases and the J gene end by 5 bases; junction bases not matched to a gene: 7. Germline CDR1 reads MNHEY; CDR2 reads SVGAGI. CDR3 coding DNA: TGTGCCAGCAACTCGGGGGGAACTACCGGGGAGCTGTTTTTT. This sequence encodes CASNSGGTTGELFF.